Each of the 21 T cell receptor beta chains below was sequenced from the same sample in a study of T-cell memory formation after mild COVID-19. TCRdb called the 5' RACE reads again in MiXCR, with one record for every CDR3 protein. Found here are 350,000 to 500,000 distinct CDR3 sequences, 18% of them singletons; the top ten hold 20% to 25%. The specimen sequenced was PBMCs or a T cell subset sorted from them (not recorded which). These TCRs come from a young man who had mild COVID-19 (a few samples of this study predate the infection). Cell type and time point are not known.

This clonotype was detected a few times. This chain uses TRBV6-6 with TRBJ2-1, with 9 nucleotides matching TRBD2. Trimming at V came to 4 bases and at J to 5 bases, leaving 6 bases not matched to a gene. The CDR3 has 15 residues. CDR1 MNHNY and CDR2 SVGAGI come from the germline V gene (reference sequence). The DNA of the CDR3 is TGTGCCAGCAGTTTCCGACTAGCGGATAACAATGAGCAGTTCTTC. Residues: CASSFRLADNNEQFF.

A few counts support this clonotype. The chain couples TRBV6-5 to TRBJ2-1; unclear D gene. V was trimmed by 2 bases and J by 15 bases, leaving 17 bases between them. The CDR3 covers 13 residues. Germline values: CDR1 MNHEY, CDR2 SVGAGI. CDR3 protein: CASSYRPAYGMFF. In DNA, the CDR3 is TGTGCCAGCAGTTACCGACCAGCTTATGGTATGTTCTTC.

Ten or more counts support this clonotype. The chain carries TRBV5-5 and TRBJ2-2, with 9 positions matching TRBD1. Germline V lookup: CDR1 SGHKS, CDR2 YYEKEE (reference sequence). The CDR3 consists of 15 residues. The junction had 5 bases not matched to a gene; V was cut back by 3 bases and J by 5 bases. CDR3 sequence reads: CASSWGQGVTGELFF. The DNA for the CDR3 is TGTGCCAGCAGCTGGGGACAGGGTGTAACCGGGGAGCTGTTTTTT.

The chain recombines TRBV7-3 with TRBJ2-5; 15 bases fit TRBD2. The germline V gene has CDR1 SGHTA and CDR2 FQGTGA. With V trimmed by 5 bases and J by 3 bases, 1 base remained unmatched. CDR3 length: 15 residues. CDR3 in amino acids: CASSRTSGGEETQYF. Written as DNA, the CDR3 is TGTGCCAGCAGCCGGACTAGCGGGGGGGAAGAGACCCAGTACTTC. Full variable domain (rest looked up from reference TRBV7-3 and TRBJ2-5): GAGVSQTPSNKVTEKGKYVELRCDPISGHTALYWYRQSLGQGPEFLIYFQGTGAADDSGLPNDRFFAVRPEGSVSTLKIQRTERGDSAVYLCASSRTSGGEETQYFGPGTRLLVL.

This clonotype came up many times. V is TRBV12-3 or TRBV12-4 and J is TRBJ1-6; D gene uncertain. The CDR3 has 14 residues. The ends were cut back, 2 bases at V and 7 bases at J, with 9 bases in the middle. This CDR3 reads CASSLLGGNSPLHF. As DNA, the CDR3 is TGTGCCAGCAGTTTACTGGGCGGCAATTCACCCCTCCACTTT.

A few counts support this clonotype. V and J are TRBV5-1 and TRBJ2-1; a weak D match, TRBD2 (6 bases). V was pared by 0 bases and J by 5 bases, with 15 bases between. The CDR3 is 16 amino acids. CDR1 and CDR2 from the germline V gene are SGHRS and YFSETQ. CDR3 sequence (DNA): TGCGCCAGCAGCTTGGAGAGGCGGGATCTAGACAATGAGCAGTTCTTC. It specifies CASSLERRDLDNEQFF. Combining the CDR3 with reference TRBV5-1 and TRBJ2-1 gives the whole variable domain KAGVTQTPRYLIKTRGQQVTLSCSPISGHRSVSWYQQTPGQGLQFLFEYFSETQRNKGNFPGRFSGRQFSNSRSEMNVSTLELGDSALYLCASSLERRDLDNEQFFGPGTRLTVL.

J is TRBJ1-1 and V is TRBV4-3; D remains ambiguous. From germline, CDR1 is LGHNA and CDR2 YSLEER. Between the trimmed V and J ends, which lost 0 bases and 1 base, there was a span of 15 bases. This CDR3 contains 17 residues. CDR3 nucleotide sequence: TGCGCCAGCAGCCAAGAAAGAGTTTTGCGGAGGAACACTGAAGCTTTCTTT. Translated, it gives CASSQERVLRRNTEAFF.

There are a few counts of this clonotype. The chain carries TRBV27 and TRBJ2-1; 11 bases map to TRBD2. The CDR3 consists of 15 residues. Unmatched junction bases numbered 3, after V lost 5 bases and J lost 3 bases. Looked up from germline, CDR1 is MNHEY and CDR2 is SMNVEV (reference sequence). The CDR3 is CASSPSGGHYNEQFF. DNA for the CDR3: TGTGCCAGCAGTCCTAGCGGGGGGCACTACAATGAGCAGTTCTTC.

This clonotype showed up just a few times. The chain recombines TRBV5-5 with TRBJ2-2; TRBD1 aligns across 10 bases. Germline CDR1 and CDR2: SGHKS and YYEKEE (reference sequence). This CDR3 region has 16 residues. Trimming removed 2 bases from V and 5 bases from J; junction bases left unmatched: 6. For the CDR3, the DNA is TGTGCCAGCAGCTTAGACAGGGGGCGACCTACCGGGGAGCTGTTTTTT. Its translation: CASSLDRGRPTGELFF.

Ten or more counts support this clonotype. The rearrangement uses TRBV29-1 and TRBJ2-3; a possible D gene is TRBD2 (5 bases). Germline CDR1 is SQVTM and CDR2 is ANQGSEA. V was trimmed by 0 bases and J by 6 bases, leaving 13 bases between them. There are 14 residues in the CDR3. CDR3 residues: CSVEDPRRSDTQYF. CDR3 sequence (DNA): TGCAGCGTTGAAGACCCCCGGAGGTCGGATACGCAGTATTTT.

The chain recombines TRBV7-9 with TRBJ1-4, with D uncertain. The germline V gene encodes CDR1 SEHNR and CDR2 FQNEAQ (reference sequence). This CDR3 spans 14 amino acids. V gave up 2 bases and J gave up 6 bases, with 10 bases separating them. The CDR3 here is CASSLQKTHEKLFF. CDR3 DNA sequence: TGTGCCAGCAGCTTACAGAAAACCCATGAAAAACTGTTTTTT.

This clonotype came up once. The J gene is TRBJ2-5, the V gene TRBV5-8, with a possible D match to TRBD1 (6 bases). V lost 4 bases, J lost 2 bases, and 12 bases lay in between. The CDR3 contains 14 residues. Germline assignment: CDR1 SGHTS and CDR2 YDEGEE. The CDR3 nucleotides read TGTGCCAGCAGCCCGGTGGGGACACAAGAGACCCAGTACTTC. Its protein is CASSPVGTQETQYF. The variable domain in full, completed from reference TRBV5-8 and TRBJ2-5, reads EAGVTQSPTHLIKTRGQQATLRCSPISGHTSVYWYQQALGLGLQFLLWYDEGEERNRGNFPPRFSGRQFPNYSSELNVNALELEDSALYLCASSPVGTQETQYFGPGTRLLVL.

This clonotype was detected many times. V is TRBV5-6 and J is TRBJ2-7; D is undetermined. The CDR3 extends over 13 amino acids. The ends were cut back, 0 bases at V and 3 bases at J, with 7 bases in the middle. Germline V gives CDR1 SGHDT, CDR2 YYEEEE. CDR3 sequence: CASSLGLDYEQYV. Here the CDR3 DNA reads TGTGCCAGCAGCTTGGGACTTGACTACGAGCAGTACGTC.

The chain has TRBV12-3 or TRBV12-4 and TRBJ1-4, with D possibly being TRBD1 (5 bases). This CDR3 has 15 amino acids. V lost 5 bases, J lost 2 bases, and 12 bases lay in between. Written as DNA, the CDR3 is TGTGCCAGCAGTCGCGGGCAGGGTACTAATGAAAAACTGTTTTTT. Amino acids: CASSRGQGTNEKLFF.

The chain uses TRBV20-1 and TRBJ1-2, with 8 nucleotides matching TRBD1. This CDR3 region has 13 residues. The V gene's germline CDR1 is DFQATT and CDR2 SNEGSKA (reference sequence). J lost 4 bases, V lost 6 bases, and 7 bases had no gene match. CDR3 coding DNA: TGCAGTGCAACCGGACAGGGCTCCTATGGCTACACCTTC. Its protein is CSATGQGSYGYTF.

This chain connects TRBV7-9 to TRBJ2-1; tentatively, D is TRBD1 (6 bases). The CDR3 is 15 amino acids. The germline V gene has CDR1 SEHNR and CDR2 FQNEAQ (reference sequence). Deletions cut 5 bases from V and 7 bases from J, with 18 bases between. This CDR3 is CASSIEGRGGNEQFF. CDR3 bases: TGTGCCAGCAGCATCGAGGGACGAGGGGGAAATGAGCAGTTCTTC.

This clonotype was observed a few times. The DNA of the CDR3 is TGCGCCAGCAGCTTGGAATTCGGCAGGGGAAATGGCTACACCTTC. Its protein product is CASSLEFGRGNGYTF. The chain has TRBV5-1 and TRBJ1-2, with TRBD1 as a possible D gene (6 bases). Germline-derived CDR1 and CDR2 are SGHRS and YFSETQ. CDR3 length: 15 amino acids. Trimming left V 0 bases short and J 6 bases short, with 15 bases between.

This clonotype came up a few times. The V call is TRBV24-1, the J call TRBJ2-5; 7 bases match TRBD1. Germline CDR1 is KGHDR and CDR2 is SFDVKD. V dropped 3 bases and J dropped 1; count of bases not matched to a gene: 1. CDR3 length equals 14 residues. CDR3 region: CATSDPGGQETQYF. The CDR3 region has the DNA TGTGCCACCAGTGATCCAGGGGGCCAAGAGACCCAGTACTTC.

The CDR3 protein is CASSYSPGGSTDTQYF. CDR3 bases: TGTGCCAGCAGTTACTCCCCAGGGGGGAGCACAGATACGCAGTATTTT. The chain uses TRBV6-5 and TRBJ2-3; TRBD1 is a possible D gene (7 bases). The length of the CDR3 is 16 residues. The germline gives CDR1 MNHEY, CDR2 SVGAGI. Trimming pared 0 bases from V and 0 bases from J, leaving 10 bases between.

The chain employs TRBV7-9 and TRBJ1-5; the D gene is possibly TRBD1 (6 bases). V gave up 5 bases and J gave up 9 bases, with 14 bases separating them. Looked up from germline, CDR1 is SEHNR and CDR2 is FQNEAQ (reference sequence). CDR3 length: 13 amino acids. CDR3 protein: CASSQGHPLPQHF. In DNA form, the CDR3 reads TGTGCCAGCAGCCAGGGACACCCCTTGCCCCAGCATTTT.

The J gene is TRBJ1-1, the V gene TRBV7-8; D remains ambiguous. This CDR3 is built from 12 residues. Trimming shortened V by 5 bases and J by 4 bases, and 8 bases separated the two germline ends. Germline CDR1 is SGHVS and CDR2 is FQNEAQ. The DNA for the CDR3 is TGTGCCAGCAGCGCGTCCCCCACTGAAGCTTTCTTT. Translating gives CASSASPTEAFF.